This is a list of T cell receptor beta chains from one sample in a study of blood T cells in healthy people across ages. TCRdb re-derived calls from the 5' RACE reads in MiXCR, one entry per CDR3 protein. Among some 1.5 million distinct CDR3 sequences listed, about 42% were seen once. The material sequenced was blood. Receptors originate from a woman in her late teens or twenties in good health. Both conserved end residues are part of each CDR3. Fields, in order: clone size, J gene, D gene, V gene, CDR3 DNA, CDR3 protein. D genes are given only for firm matches. For some rows the clone size is stated as once, few or many, or as a class when expanded; others skip it.

size: .; J: TRBJ2-1; D: .; V: TRBV12-3/TRBV12-4; DNA: TGTGCCAGCAGTTTGCGTGGGGGGCTAGGGTACAATGAGCAGTTCTTC; CDR3: CASSLRGGLGYNEQFF
size: .; J: TRBJ2-7; D: .; V: TRBV27; DNA: TGTGCCAGCAGTCCTAGGCAACAAATCTCCGAGCAGTACTTC; CDR3: CASSPRQQISEQYF
size: .; J: TRBJ1-6; D: .; V: TRBV7-2; DNA: TGTGCCAGCAGCTTAGTTACGAGTTCACCCCTCCACTTT; CDR3: CASSLVTSSPLHF
size: .; J: TRBJ2-4; D: TRBD1; V: TRBV11-2; DNA: TGTGCCAGCAGCTCCATCAGGGGGAGAGCCAAAAACATTCAGTACTTC; CDR3: CASSSIRGRAKNIQYF
size: few; J: TRBJ2-2; D: .; V: TRBV30; DNA: TGTGCCTGGAGTTCGGGCATCGGGGAGCTGTTTTTT; CDR3: CAWSSGIGELFF
size: .; J: TRBJ2-7; D: .; V: TRBV29-1; DNA: TGCAGCGTAGAGTCTGGAGAGGGTGACGATGAGCAGTACTTC; CDR3: CSVESGEGDDEQYF
size: .; J: TRBJ1-6; D: .; V: TRBV6-5; DNA: TGTGCCAGCAGTTACTTTCAGCGAGCTTCACCCCTCCACTTT; CDR3: CASSYFQRASPLHF
size: .; J: TRBJ2-2; D: .; V: TRBV9; DNA: TGTGCCAGCAGCGTAGAAGGAGGACTGACCGGGGAGCTGTTTTTT; CDR3: CASSVEGGLTGELFF
size: .; J: TRBJ2-7; D: TRBD1; V: TRBV14; DNA: TGTGCCAGCAGCCAACGGACAGGGTACTACGAGCAGTACTTC; CDR3: CASSQRTGYYEQYF
size: .; J: TRBJ2-7; D: TRBD2; V: TRBV4-3; DNA: TGCGCCAGCAGCCAGACCTCTAGCGGGTTTACCTACGAGCAGTACTTC; CDR3: CASSQTSSGFTYEQYF
size: few; J: TRBJ2-1; D: TRBD2; V: TRBV6-2/TRBV6-3; DNA: TGTGCCAGCAGTTTTCCCTCGGGACTAGCGGGTTCCTTACCGTTCTTC; CDR3: CASSFPSGLAGSLPFF
size: .; J: TRBJ1-2; D: TRBD1; V: TRBV7-2; DNA: TGTGCCAGCAGCGCACAGGGGGCGGACTATGGCTACACCTTC; CDR3: CASSAQGADYGYTF
size: .; J: TRBJ2-7; D: .; V: TRBV28; DNA: TGTGCCAGCAGTTTATCCCCGAAGGTGGGCGAGCAGTACTTC; CDR3: CASSLSPKVGEQYF
size: .; J: TRBJ2-3; D: TRBD2; V: TRBV7-2; DNA: TGTGCCAGCAGCAGGACTAGCGACCGGGATACGCAGTATTTT; CDR3: CASSRTSDRDTQYF
size: .; J: TRBJ2-1; D: .; V: TRBV20-1; DNA: TGCAGTGTGGCCGGGACCCCGGAGCAGTTCTTC; CDR3: CSVAGTPEQFF
size: many; J: TRBJ2-2; D: TRBD1; V: TRBV29-1; DNA: TGCAGCGTTGACAAACCACCCGACAGGGCCGGGGAGCTGTTTTTT; CDR3: CSVDKPPDRAGELFF
size: once; J: TRBJ1-1; D: .; V: TRBV15; DNA: TGTGCCACCAGCAGAGAACAGGGTAAGACGCACGAAGCTTTCTTT; CDR3: CATSREQGKTHEAFF
size: .; J: TRBJ1-5; D: .; V: TRBV2; DNA: TGTGCCAGCAGTGTTAATTCCCCGCCCCAGCATTTT; CDR3: CASSVNSPPQHF
size: .; J: TRBJ1-5; D: TRBD1; V: TRBV2; DNA: TGTGCCAGCAATGGCGGGACAGGGGTCCATCAGCCCCAGCATTTT; CDR3: CASNGGTGVHQPQHF
size: .; J: TRBJ2-6; D: TRBD1; V: TRBV12-3/TRBV12-4; DNA: TGTGCCAGCAGTTTACCGGGACAGGGGGGAATTCCTCGCTCTGGGGCCAACGTCCTGACTTTC; CDR3: CASSLPGQGGIPRSGANVLTF
size: .; J: TRBJ2-3; D: .; V: TRBV2; DNA: TGTGCCAGCAGTGACCCCTACGGGGATACGCAGTATTTT; CDR3: CASSDPYGDTQYF
size: .; J: TRBJ2-5; D: .; V: TRBV20-1; DNA: TGCAGTGCTAGAACACGGGGCGGTTACAATGAGCAGTACTTC; CDR3: CSARTRGGYNEQYF
size: once; J: TRBJ2-7; D: .; V: TRBV20-1; DNA: TGCAGTGCCCAACCAGGGGTCCAGCAGTACTTC; CDR3: CSAQPGVQQYF
size: few; J: TRBJ2-7; D: .; V: TRBV6-5; DNA: TGTGCCAGCAGACTGCTAGTAGCCCCCTACGAGCAGTACTTC; CDR3: CASRLLVAPYEQYF
size: few; J: TRBJ2-4; D: .; V: TRBV4-3; DNA: TGCGCCAGCAGCCAAGTGACGCTGGGCCCACAGCAGTACTTC; CDR3: CASSQVTLGPQQYF
size: .; J: TRBJ2-7; D: .; V: TRBV30; DNA: TGTGCCTGGAGTACTAAGGGGGGATCCTACGAGCAGTACTTC; CDR3: CAWSTKGGSYEQYF
size: .; J: TRBJ2-3; D: TRBD2; V: TRBV7-2; DNA: TGTGCCAGCAACTTAGCGGGGGGCCAAGCAGATACGCAGTATTTT; CDR3: CASNLAGGQADTQYF
size: few; J: TRBJ1-1; D: .; V: TRBV7-2; DNA: TGTGCCAGCAGCTTCGCGGCACGCCGGGCTTTCTTT; CDR3: CASSFAARRAFF
size: .; J: TRBJ2-1; D: .; V: TRBV2; DNA: TGTGCCACAAGGGGGGGACCGTACAATGAGCAGTTCTTC; CDR3: CATRGGPYNEQFF
size: few; J: TRBJ2-7; D: .; V: TRBV5-1; DNA: TGCGCCAGCAGCTCAAACTTGGCTTCCTACGAGCAGTACTTC; CDR3: CASSSNLASYEQYF
size: .; J: TRBJ2-1; D: .; V: TRBV9; DNA: TGTGCCAGCGGGACCGGCACCTACAATGAGCGGTTCTTC; CDR3: CASGTGTYNERFF
size: .; J: TRBJ1-2; D: .; V: TRBV28; DNA: TGTGCCAGCAGTTTACGGGACCGGAACTTCTATGGCTACACCTTC; CDR3: CASSLRDRNFYGYTF